This TCR beta chain was sequenced for a study of OX40 agonist ivuxolimab in advanced cancers. Overall study: With a range of roughly 20 to 90, age averaged 60 years, and about 80% were male. Participants could have had prior anti-PD-1, anti-PD-L1 or anti-CTLA-4 therapy, and 40% had some. Study-level findings and limits: Relative to CD4+ cells, CD8+ T cells on average had more expanded clones.

Method: immunoSEQ multiplex PCR; TCRdb's copy keeps in-frame clones and lacks some. Of 82,000 or so clones in the sample, around 85% were seen once. Points on this clone: Its antigen is unidentified.

The source was CD4+ or CD8+ T cells sorted from blood, collected in a trial of the OX40 agonist ivuxolimab. The TCR comes from an adult with an advanced solid tumor such as melanoma, head and neck, liver or kidney cancer.

In DNA, the CDR3 is TGTGCCAGCAGTGAAGGGTTGGGGGGCGAGCAGTACTTC. Residues: CASSEGLGGEQYF. This chain links TRBV6-1 with TRBJ2-5; D is perhaps TRBD2 (6 bases). The DNA end is a closer match to TRBJ2-7, so the J assignment may be wrong. Germline CDR1 MNHNS, CDR2 SASEGT. The CDR3 consists of 13 residues.